What follows is one TCR beta chain and its context. Antigen specificity is unknown. The data belong to a study of cytomegalovirus exposure and HLA in healthy donors. This PCR relied on a set of 60 Vbeta primers and 13 Jbeta primers. TCRdb keeps only in-frame clones here, not all; method: immunoSEQ multiplex PCR. The repertoire consists of 150,000 or so clones, with approximately 73% occurring once and the leading ten covering approximately 1.8%. This CDR3 is 15 amino acids long. Germline V gives CDR1 SGHTS, CDR2 YDEGEE. Trimming at V came to 4 bases and at J to 4 bases, leaving 5 bases not matched to a gene. Study results and limitations: Sequencing likely caused a cluster of highly shared sequence variants. Apparent HLA restriction characterized most CMV-associated TCR beta chains in a later analysis.

This chain joins TRBV5-8 and TRBJ2-1; 10 nucleotides align to TRBD2. This TCR was sampled from a woman in her late teens or twenties in good health and CMV-seronegative. Sequenced sample: PBMCs. The CDR3 nucleotides are TGTGCCAGCAGCCCCCTAGCGGGGGTTTACAATGAGCAGTTCTTC. Its translation is CASSPLAGVYNEQFF.